Below are 28 T cell receptor beta chains sequenced from a single sample in a study of T cell changes during pregnancy in multiple sclerosis. The assay was immunoSEQ multiplex PCR, and TCRdb's table has in-frame clones only and misses some. The sample lists fewer than 40,000 clones, around 90% occurring once. Sequencing used CD4+ T cells from peripheral blood mononuclear cells, obtained after pregnancy. These receptors all stem from a female donor in good health, enrolled as a control in a pregnancy study.

The chain links TRBV7-8 to TRBJ2-5; a weak D match, TRBD2 (5 bases). Germline V gene data show CDR1 as SGHVS and CDR2 as FQNEAQ. V was pared by 0 bases and J by 5 bases, with 13 bases between. This CDR3 is built from 15 residues. The CDR3 DNA follows: TGTGCCAGCAGCTTAGCAGTGAGGGTCCGGGAGACCCAGTACTTC. The encoded protein is CASSLAVRVRETQYF.

V is TRBV6-5 and J is TRBJ2-1; a weak D match, TRBD2 (6 bases). V lost 6 bases and J lost 8, with 14 bases in between. CDR1 and CDR2 (germline): MNHEY, SVGAGI. This CDR3 is built from 13 residues. The CDR3 DNA is TGTGCCAGCAGCGGGGGAGTGCGGCATGAGCAGTTCTTC. This codes for CASSGGVRHEQFF.

This rearrangement joins TRBV5-6 to TRBJ1-3; the match to TRBD1 covers 8 bases. Looked up from germline, CDR1 is SGHDT and CDR2 is YYEEEE. The CDR3 runs 16 residues. The V gene end was trimmed by 1 base and the J gene end by 3 bases; junction bases not matched to a gene: 6. CDR3 in DNA: TGTGCCAGCAGCTTGTTGGCAGGGGGCTTTGGAAACACCATATATTTT. Protein product: CASSLLAGGFGNTIYF.

J is TRBJ2-7 and V is TRBV15; weak D call: TRBD1 (6 bases). This CDR3 comprises 15 residues. Germline V lookup: CDR1 LNHNV, CDR2 YYDKDF (reference sequence). V lost 2 bases to trimming and J lost 2 bases, with 13 bases between them. The CDR3 region is CATSRTGTPTYEQYF. In nucleotides, the CDR3 is TGTGCCACCAGCAGAACCGGGACACCTACCTACGAGCAGTACTTC.

This chain uses TRBV19 with TRBJ2-5; TRBD1 matches 9 bases. V was pared by 5 bases and J by 9 bases, with 7 bases of the junction left unmatched. CDR1 is LNHDA, CDR2 SQIVND, per germline (reference sequence). The length of the CDR3 is 13 residues. The CDR3 DNA sequence: TGTGCCAGTAGTGCCGACAGGGGGACGGCCCAGTACTTC. Translation: CASSADRGTAQYF.

The chain recombines TRBV7-8 with TRBJ2-1, with 14 bases fitting TRBD2. The length of the CDR3 is 17 residues. Germline-derived CDR1 and CDR2 are SGHVS and FQNEAQ. With V trimmed by 5 bases and J by 6 bases, 9 bases remained unmatched. The CDR3 here is CASSPPGLAGGGNEQFF. The CDR3 region has the DNA TGTGCCAGCAGCCCCCCCGGACTAGCGGGAGGTGGCAATGAGCAGTTCTTC. Full variable domain (remainder filled in from reference TRBV7-8 and TRBJ2-1): GAGVSQSPRYKVAKRGQDVALRCDPISGHVSLFWYQQALGQGPEFLTYFQNEAQLDKSGLPSDRFFAERPEGSVSTLKIQRTQQEDSAVYLCASSPPGLAGGGNEQFFGPGTRLTVL.

The rearrangement uses TRBV14 and TRBJ1-3, with 8 nucleotides matching TRBD1. This CDR3 contains 13 residues. V was clipped by 2 bases and J by 7 bases; unmatched bases: 1. Germline CDR1 and CDR2: SGHDN and FVKESK. CDR3 protein: CASSQNRGNTIYF. As DNA, the CDR3 is TGTGCCAGCAGCCAAAACAGGGGGAACACCATATATTTT.

This chain uses TRBV6-5 with TRBJ1-5, with a weak D call TRBD1 (5 bases). Per germline, CDR1 MNHEY and CDR2 SVGAGI. With 3 bases removed from V and 4 bases from J, the gap between germline ends came to 10 bases. The CDR3 has 14 residues. CDR3 loop: CASSYRGENQPQHF. The CDR3 DNA sequence: TGTGCCAGCAGTTATCGGGGGGAAAATCAGCCCCAGCATTTT.

The chain uses TRBV2 and TRBJ2-5; TRBD2 agrees at 8 bases. The germline gives CDR1 SNHLY, CDR2 FYNNEI. J was trimmed by 4 bases and V by 2 bases; bases with no gene match: 6. This CDR3 is 15 amino acids long. The CDR3 DNA follows: TGTGCCAGCAGTGAAACGGGGGGGCTAGGAGAGACCCAGTACTTC. This sequence encodes CASSETGGLGETQYF.

The chain combines TRBV27 with TRBJ1-1; D might be TRBD1 (6 bases). Trimming stripped 7 bases from V and 4 bases from J, with 13 bases between. The V gene's germline CDR1 is MNHEY and CDR2 SMNVEV (reference sequence). The CDR3 contains 13 residues. The DNA of the CDR3 is TGTGCCAGCAAAAGGGGGGGTCTCACTGAAGCTTTCTTT. Its translation: CASKRGGLTEAFF.

The chain carries TRBV5-1 and TRBJ2-2; the D is unclear. This CDR3 is built from 16 residues. The germline CDR1 and CDR2 sequences are SGHRS and YFSETQ. Trimming stripped 0 bases from V and 1 base from J, with 10 bases between. CDR3 sequence: CASSLASSVNTGELFF. CDR3 DNA: TGCGCCAGCAGCTTGGCCTCCAGTGTGAACACCGGGGAGCTGTTTTTT.

The chain is built from TRBV27 and TRBJ2-7; 8 bases map to TRBD1. V shed 5 bases and J 2 bases; nucleotides not matched to a gene: 2. Germline V gene data show CDR1 as MNHEY and CDR2 as SMNVEV (reference sequence). The CDR3 is 13 amino acids. The DNA of the CDR3 is TGTGCCAGCAGTCCGGGACAGGCCTACGAGCAGTACTTC. It is translated as CASSPGQAYEQYF.

The rearrangement links TRBV5-4 to TRBJ1-3; 9 bases are shared with TRBD1. CDR1 and CDR2 (germline): SGHNT, YYREEE (reference sequence). This CDR3 contains 16 residues. With V trimmed by 1 base and J by 1 base, 3 bases remained unmatched. CDR3 residues: CASSLSQGASGNTIYF. The CDR3 coding sequence is TGTGCCAGCAGCTTGTCACAGGGGGCATCTGGAAACACCATATATTTT.

The chain recombines TRBV6-5 with TRBJ2-3; 10 bases are a match to TRBD1. CDR3 length: 15 amino acids. After removal of 5 bases from V and 7 bases from J, the junction contained 9 bases not matched to a gene. CDR1 is MNHEY and CDR2 is SVGAGI in the germline V gene. DNA of the CDR3: TGTGCCAGCAGTAAACGGAGGGACAGGGGCTATACGCAGTATTTT. Protein sequence: CASSKRRDRGYTQYF.

This clone has only a few counts. The gene calls are TRBV20-1 and TRBJ1-1; D is ambiguous. CDR3 length: 11 amino acids. Trimming shortened V by 4 bases and J by 1 base, and 4 bases separated the two germline ends. CDR1 and CDR2 from the germline V gene are DFQATT and SNEGSKA (reference sequence). This CDR3 reads CSATGNTEAFF. DNA of the CDR3: TGCAGTGCTACGGGGAACACTGAAGCTTTCTTT.

The gene calls are TRBV11-2 and TRBJ1-2; the D gene is possibly TRBD1 (5 bases). Trimming shortened V by 5 bases and J by 7 bases, and 20 bases separated the two germline ends. Germline V CDR1 and CDR2: SGHAT, FQNNGV. The CDR3 loop spans 15 amino acids. The CDR3 bases are TGTGCCAGCAGCCCATATGTGGATTGGGGCTCTGGCTACACCTTC. It specifies CASSPYVDWGSGYTF.

The chain has TRBV5-4 and TRBJ2-3, with 7 bases matching TRBD1. In germline, CDR1 is SGHNT, CDR2 YYREEE (reference sequence). The CDR3 length is 16 residues. V shed 7 bases and J 2 bases; nucleotides not matched to a gene: 13. The CDR3 region is CASGVILTGNTDTQYF. In DNA, the CDR3 is TGTGCCAGCGGAGTAATCTTGACAGGGAACACAGATACGCAGTATTTT.

V gene TRBV5-1 combines with J gene TRBJ2-2; perhaps TRBD2 as D (5 bases). The V and J ends lost 2 bases and 4 bases respectively, with 6 bases between them. The germline CDR1 and CDR2 sequences are SGHRS and YFSETQ. The CDR3 has 13 amino acids. The CDR3 nucleotides read TGCGCCAGCAGCTTTACTAGCACCGGGGAGCTGTTTTTT. This sequence encodes CASSFTSTGELFF.

J is TRBJ2-3 and V is TRBV10-3; 8 bases agree with TRBD2. CDR1 and CDR2 from the germline V gene are ENHRY and SYGVKD. J lost 5 bases, V lost 4 bases, and 2 bases had no gene match. The CDR3 totals 13 residues. The CDR3 here is CAISVLAGDTQYF. DNA of the CDR3: TGTGCCATCAGTGTGCTAGCGGGAGATACGCAGTATTTT.

The rearrangement links TRBV7-2 to TRBJ1-1; D unresolved. The CDR3 runs 15 residues. Germline V lookup: CDR1 SGHTA, CDR2 FQGNSA. Trimming shortened V by 0 bases and J by 4 bases, and 12 bases separated the two germline ends. The CDR3 reads CASSLAEGVGTEAFF. The CDR3 region has the DNA TGTGCCAGCAGCTTAGCGGAGGGTGTGGGCACTGAAGCTTTCTTT. The full variable domain, rest sourced from reference TRBV7-2 and TRBJ1-1, is GAGVSQSPSNKVTEKGKDVELRCDPISGHTALYWYRQSLGQGLEFLIYFQGNSAPDKSGLPSDRFSAERTGGSVSTLTIQRTQQEDSAVYLCASSLAEGVGTEAFFGQGTRLTVV.

This clone showed up just a few times. The rearrangement joins TRBV6-5 to TRBJ1-2; 8 bases align to TRBD1. The CDR3 runs to 14 residues. The trim removed 6 bases at V and 5 bases at J, leaving 8 bases unmatched. Germline V gene sequence: CDR1 MNHEY, CDR2 SVGAGI. CDR3 residues: CASRPGQGGYGYTF. The CDR3 DNA reads TGTGCCAGCAGGCCCGGACAGGGTGGATATGGCTACACCTTC.

The chain employs TRBV11-2 and TRBJ2-1, with 12 nucleotides matching TRBD2. This CDR3 comprises 18 residues. Germline loops: CDR1 SGHAT, CDR2 FQNNGV. J was trimmed by 4 bases and V by 3 bases; bases with no gene match: 10. Here the CDR3 reads CASSFTSGGTNLYNEQFF. The CDR3 DNA sequence: TGTGCCAGCAGCTTTACTAGCGGGGGGACAAATCTATACAATGAGCAGTTCTTC.

This chain links TRBV29-1 with TRBJ2-7; TRBD2 aligns across 7 bases. Trimming cost V 3 bases and J 7 bases; bases outside gene matches: 6. Looked up from germline, CDR1 is SQVTM and CDR2 is ANQGSEA. This CDR3 has 12 amino acids. The DNA of the CDR3 is TGCAGCGTTGAGGAGGGAGGGAAAGAGCAGTACTTC. Protein: CSVEEGGKEQYF.

This rearrangement joins TRBV10-3 to TRBJ1-1; no clear D. Trimming removed 6 bases at V and 4 bases at J, with 15 bases between. Germline V gene sequence: CDR1 ENHRY, CDR2 SYGVKD. The CDR3 runs 14 residues. CDR3 amino acids: CAISPARVATEAFF. CDR3 DNA sequence: TGTGCCATCAGCCCCGCGAGGGTGGCCACTGAAGCTTTCTTT.

V usage is TRBV19 and J usage is TRBJ2-3, with TRBD2 matching 10 bases. This CDR3 is built from 15 residues. The V segment lost 6 bases and the J segment 4 bases; nucleotides outside the gene matches: 7. The germline V gene encodes CDR1 LNHDA and CDR2 SQIVND (reference sequence). The CDR3 protein is CASRSSGGASDTQYF. The CDR3 region has the DNA TGTGCCAGTAGATCCAGCGGGGGGGCCTCAGATACGCAGTATTTT.

The chain joins TRBV10-3 to TRBJ2-7, with 8 bases lining up with TRBD2. Trimming removed 4 bases from V and 3 bases from J; junction bases left unmatched: 8. Per germline, CDR1 ENHRY and CDR2 SYGVKD. This CDR3 contains 15 residues. CDR3 protein: CAISAPSGSNYEQYF. The CDR3 nucleotides are TGTGCCATCAGTGCTCCGAGCGGGAGTAACTACGAGCAGTACTTC.

J is TRBJ2-2 and V is TRBV5-6, with 9 bases lining up with TRBD2. Germline loops: CDR1 SGHDT, CDR2 YYEEEE. The CDR3 spans 17 residues. The trim removed 1 base at V and 0 bases at J, leaving 4 bases unmatched. This chain's CDR3 is CASSLRLAGTNTGELFF. The CDR3 coding sequence is TGTGCCAGCAGCTTGCGGCTAGCGGGGACGAACACCGGGGAGCTGTTTTTT.

The chain joins TRBV7-2 to TRBJ2-3; 8 bases are shared with TRBD2. CDR3 size: 14 residues. V was pared by 4 bases and J by 4 bases, with 4 bases of the junction left unmatched. In germline, CDR1 is SGHTA, CDR2 FQGNSA. The CDR3 loop is CASSSAGASDTQYF. For the CDR3, the DNA is TGTGCCAGCAGCTCAGCGGGGGCGTCAGATACGCAGTATTTT.